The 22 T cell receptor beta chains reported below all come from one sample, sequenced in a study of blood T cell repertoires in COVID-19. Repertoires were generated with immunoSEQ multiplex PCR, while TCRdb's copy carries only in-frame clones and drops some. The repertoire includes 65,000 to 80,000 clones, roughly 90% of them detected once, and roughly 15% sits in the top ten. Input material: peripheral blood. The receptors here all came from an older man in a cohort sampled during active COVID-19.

CDR3 region: CASSQEWATSYEQYF. The CDR3 bases are TGTGCCAGCAGCCAAGAATGGGCGACCTCCTACGAGCAGTACTTC. The rearrangement joins TRBV4-2 to TRBJ2-7; D remains unclear. Trimming removed 0 bases at V and 0 bases at J, with 9 bases between. This CDR3 has 15 residues. Germline V lookup: CDR1 LGHNA, CDR2 YNFKEQ.

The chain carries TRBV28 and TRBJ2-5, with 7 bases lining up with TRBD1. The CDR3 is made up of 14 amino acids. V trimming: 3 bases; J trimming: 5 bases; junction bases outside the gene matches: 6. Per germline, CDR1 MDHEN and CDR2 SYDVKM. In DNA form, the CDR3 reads TGTGCCAGCAGTTTTTTAGGGGGCGAGGAGACCCAGTACTTC. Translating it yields CASSFLGGEETQYF.

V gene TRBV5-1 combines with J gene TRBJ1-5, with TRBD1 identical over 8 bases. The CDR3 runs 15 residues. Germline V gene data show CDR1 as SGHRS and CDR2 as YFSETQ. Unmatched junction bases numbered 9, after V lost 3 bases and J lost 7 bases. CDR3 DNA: TGCGCCAGCAGCTCCCAGGGACAGGAAGGCCAGCCCCAGCATTTT. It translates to CASSSQGQEGQPQHF.

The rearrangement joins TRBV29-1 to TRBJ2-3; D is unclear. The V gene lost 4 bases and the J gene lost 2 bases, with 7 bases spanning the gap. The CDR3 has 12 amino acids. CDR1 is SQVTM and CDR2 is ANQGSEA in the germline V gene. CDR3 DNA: TGCAGCGTTGTTGCAGACACAGATACGCAGTATTTT. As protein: CSVVADTDTQYF.

The CDR3 coding sequence is TGTGCCAGCAGTTTAGCCGGGACTAGGGAAGAGACCCAGTACTTC. Its protein is CASSLAGTREETQYF. The V and J genes are TRBV27 and TRBJ2-5; 8 bases are shared with TRBD2. This CDR3 spans 15 amino acids. Germline values: CDR1 MNHEY, CDR2 SMNVEV (reference sequence). Losses at the gene ends were 2 bases for V and 3 bases for J; bases not matched to a gene: 5.

The chain's CDR3 is CASSQPDSVYGYTF. CDR3 DNA: TGCGCCAGCAGCCAACCGGACAGCGTCTATGGCTACACCTTC. The chain is built from TRBV4-3 and TRBJ1-2, with D possibly TRBD1 on 6 matching bases. This CDR3 spans 14 amino acids. V lost 2 bases to trimming and J lost 4 bases, with 11 bases between them. The germline gives CDR1 LGHNA, CDR2 YSLEER.

The CDR3 here is CASSHDTNQPQHF. CDR3 in DNA: TGCGCCAGCAGCCATGACACAAATCAGCCCCAGCATTTT. This chain links TRBV5-1 with TRBJ1-5; D is uncertain. CDR1 SGHRS and CDR2 YFSETQ come from the germline V gene. The CDR3 is made up of 13 amino acids. The V and J ends lost 4 bases and 4 bases respectively, with 9 bases between them.

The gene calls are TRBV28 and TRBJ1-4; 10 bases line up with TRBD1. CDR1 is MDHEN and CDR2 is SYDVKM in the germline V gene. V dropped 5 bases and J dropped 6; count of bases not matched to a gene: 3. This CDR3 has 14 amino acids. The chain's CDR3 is CASSATGGDEKLFF. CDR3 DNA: TGTGCCAGCAGTGCGACAGGGGGCGATGAAAAACTGTTTTTT.

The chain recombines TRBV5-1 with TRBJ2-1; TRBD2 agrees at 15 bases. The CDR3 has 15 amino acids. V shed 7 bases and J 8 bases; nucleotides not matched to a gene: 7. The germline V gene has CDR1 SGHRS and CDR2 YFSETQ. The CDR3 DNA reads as TGCGCCAGCGCCAGGACTAGCGGGGGGGCTTATGAGCAGTTCTTC. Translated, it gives CASARTSGGAYEQFF.

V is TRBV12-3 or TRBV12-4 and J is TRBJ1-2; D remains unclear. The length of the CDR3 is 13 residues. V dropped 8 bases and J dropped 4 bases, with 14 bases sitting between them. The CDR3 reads CASHPGLPYGYTF. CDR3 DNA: TGTGCCAGCCACCCTGGACTCCCCTATGGCTACACCTTC.

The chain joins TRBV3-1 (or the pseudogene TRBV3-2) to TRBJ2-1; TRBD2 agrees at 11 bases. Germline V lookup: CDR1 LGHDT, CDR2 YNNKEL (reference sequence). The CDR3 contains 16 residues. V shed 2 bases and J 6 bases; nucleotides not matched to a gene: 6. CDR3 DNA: TGTGCCAGCAGCCAATTAGCGGGGGGGCCCTTCAATGAGCAGTTCTTC. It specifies CASSQLAGGPFNEQFF.

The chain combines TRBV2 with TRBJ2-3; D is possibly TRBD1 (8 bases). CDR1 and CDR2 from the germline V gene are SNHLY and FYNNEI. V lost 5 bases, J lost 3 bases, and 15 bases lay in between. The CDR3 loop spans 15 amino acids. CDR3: CASSSTGGGTDTQYF. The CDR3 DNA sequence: TGTGCCAGCAGTAGCACAGGGGGGGGGACAGATACGCAGTATTTT.

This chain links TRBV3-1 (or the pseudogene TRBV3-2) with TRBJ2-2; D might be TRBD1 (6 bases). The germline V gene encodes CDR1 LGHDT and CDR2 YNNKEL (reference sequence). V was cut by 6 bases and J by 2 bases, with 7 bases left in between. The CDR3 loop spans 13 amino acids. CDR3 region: CASRGGNTGELFF. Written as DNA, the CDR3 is TGTGCCAGCAGAGGGGGAAACACCGGGGAGCTGTTTTTT.

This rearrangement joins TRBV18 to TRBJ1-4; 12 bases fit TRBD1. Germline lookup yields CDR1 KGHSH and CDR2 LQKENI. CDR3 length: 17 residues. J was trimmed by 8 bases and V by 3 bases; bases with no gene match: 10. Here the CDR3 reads CASSPPGTGGVGEKLFF. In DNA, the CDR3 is TGTGCCAGCTCACCTCCAGGGACAGGGGGCGTCGGGGAAAAACTGTTTTTT.

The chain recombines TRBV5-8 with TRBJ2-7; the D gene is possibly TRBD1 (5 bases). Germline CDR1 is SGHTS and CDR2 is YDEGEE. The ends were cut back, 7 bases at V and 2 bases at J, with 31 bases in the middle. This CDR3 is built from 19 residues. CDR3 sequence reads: CASARVFDFGVRTPYEQYF. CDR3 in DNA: TGTGCCAGCGCCAGAGTTTTCGACTTTGGTGTTCGGACACCCTACGAGCAGTACTTC.

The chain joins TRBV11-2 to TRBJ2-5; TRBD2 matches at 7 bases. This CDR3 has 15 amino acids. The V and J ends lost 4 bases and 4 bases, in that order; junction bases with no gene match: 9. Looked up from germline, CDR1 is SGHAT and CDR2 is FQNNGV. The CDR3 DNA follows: TGTGCCAGCAGCTCAGAGCGGGGTTGGGGAGAGACCCAGTACTTC. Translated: CASSSERGWGETQYF.

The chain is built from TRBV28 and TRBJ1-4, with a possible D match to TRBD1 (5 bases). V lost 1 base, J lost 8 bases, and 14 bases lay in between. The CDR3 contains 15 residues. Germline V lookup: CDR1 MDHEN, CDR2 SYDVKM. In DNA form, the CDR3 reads TGTGCCAGCAGTTTATTGGGGACTGGGGGAGAAAAACTGTTTTTT. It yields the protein CASSLLGTGGEKLFF.

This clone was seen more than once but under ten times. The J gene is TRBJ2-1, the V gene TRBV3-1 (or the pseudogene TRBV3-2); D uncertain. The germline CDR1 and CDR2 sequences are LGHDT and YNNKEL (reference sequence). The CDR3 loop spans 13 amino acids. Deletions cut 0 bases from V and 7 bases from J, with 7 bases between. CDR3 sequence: CASSQDEVNEQFF. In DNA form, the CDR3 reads TGTGCCAGCAGCCAAGATGAGGTTAATGAGCAGTTCTTC.

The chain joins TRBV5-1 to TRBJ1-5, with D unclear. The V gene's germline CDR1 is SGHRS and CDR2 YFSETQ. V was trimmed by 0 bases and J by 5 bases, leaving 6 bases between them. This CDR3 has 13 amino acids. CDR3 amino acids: CASSLDRDQPQHF. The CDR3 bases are TGCGCCAGCAGCTTGGACAGAGATCAGCCCCAGCATTTT.

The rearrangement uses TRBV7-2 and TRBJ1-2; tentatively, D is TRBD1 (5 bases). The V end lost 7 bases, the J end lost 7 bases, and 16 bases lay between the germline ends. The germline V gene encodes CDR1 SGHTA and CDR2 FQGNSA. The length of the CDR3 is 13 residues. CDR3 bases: TGTGCCAGCACCGCTGGGGGGGGTGCTGGCTACACCTTC. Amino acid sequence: CASTAGGGAGYTF.

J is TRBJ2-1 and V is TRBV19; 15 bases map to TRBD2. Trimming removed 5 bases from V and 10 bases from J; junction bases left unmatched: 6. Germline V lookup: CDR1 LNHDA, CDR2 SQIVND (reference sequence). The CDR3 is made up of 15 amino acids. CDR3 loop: CASSGLAGGHVEQFF. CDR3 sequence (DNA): TGTGCCAGTAGTGGACTAGCGGGGGGGCACGTAGAGCAGTTCTTC.

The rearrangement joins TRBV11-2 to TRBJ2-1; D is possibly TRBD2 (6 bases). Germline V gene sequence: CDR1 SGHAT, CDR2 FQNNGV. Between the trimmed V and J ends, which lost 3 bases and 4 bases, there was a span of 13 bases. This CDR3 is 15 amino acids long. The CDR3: CASSLRAGLYNEQFF. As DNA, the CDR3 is TGTGCCAGCAGCTTGAGGGCGGGGTTATACAATGAGCAGTTCTTC.